A single sample is the source of the 13 T cell receptor beta chains below, sequenced in a study of shared clonotypes between healthy human individuals. Using immunoSEQ multiplex PCR, the repertoire was profiled, and TCRdb retains in-frame clones only, with some absent. The sample includes some 2,000,000 clones, 85% to 95% of them seen just once. Sequenced input: naive CD4+ T cells sorted from blood. The subset is: CD45RA+ positively selected. The receptors derive from a man aged 18 to 35 in good health.

This clone has just one count. The rearrangement uses TRBV5-3 and TRBJ1-2, with 8 bases matching TRBD1. TRBV5-3 falls under the ORF class, with uncertain function. V shed 2 bases, J shed 3 bases, and the junction held 6 bases outside the gene matches. This CDR3 contains 15 residues. Here the CDR3 reads CARSFSPGGDYGYTF. The CDR3 nucleotides read TGTGCCAGAAGCTTCTCTCCAGGGGGCGACTATGGCTACACCTTC.

V and J are TRBV28 and TRBJ1-2; D call uncertain. Germline V gives CDR1 MDHEN, CDR2 SYDVKM. V lost 4 bases to trimming and J lost 6 bases, with 6 bases between them. The CDR3 contains 11 residues. The CDR3 sequence is CASSYTHGYTF. CDR3 coding DNA: TGTGCCAGCAGTTACACCCATGGCTACACCTTC.

The chain has TRBV4-2 and TRBJ1-5; TRBD1 might be the D (5 bases). Germline CDR1 reads LGHNA; CDR2 reads YNFKEQ. Deletions cut 0 bases from V and 6 bases from J, with 15 bases between. The CDR3 consists of 16 residues. This CDR3 is CASSQEVGQGRQPQHF. The CDR3 coding sequence is TGTGCCAGCAGCCAAGAAGTTGGGCAGGGCCGTCAGCCCCAGCATTTT.

This chain connects TRBV7-8 to TRBJ2-5; D is perhaps TRBD2 (6 bases). Looked up from germline, CDR1 is SGHVS and CDR2 is FQNEAQ. There are 13 residues in the CDR3. The V end was cut by 2 bases, the J end by 5 bases, with 9 bases between. The CDR3 nucleotides read TGTGCCAGCAGCTTACCAGGAGGGGAGACCCAGTACTTC. Protein: CASSLPGGETQYF.

CDR3 amino acids: CAISPGEAQPQHF. In DNA form, the CDR3 reads TGTGCCATCAGTCCCGGGGAGGCGCAGCCCCAGCATTTT. The chain is built from TRBV10-3 and TRBJ1-5, with unresolved D. CDR1 is ENHRY and CDR2 is SYGVKD in the germline V gene. V was pared by 5 bases and J by 7 bases, with 12 bases between. This CDR3 has 13 amino acids.

The chain recombines TRBV5-6 with TRBJ2-1; D remains unclear. In germline, CDR1 is SGHDT, CDR2 YYEEEE. The CDR3 has 14 amino acids. The V gene lost 4 bases and the J gene lost 8 bases, with 16 bases spanning the gap. CDR3 residues: CASSVFNSLDEQFF. The CDR3 DNA reads TGTGCCAGCAGCGTATTCAATTCTCTGGATGAGCAGTTCTTC. Drawing the rest from reference TRBV5-6 and TRBJ2-1, the complete variable domain is DAGVTQSPTHLIKTRGQQVTLRCSPKSGHDTVSWYQQALGQGPQFIFQYYEEEERQRGNFPDRFSGHQFPNYSSELNVNALLLGDSALYLCASSVFNSLDEQFFGPGTRLTVL.

Notes on this clone: Additional DNA sequences in this sample encode the identical CDR3. The chain links TRBV2 to TRBJ2-2; TRBD2 might be the D (5 bases). The germline CDR1 and CDR2 sequences are SNHLY and FYNNEI. Trimming pared 6 bases from V and 1 base from J, leaving 6 bases between. This CDR3 contains 13 residues. CDR3 nucleotides: TGTGCCAGCAGGAGGGAGAACACCGGGGAGCTGTTTTTT. Protein sequence: CASRRENTGELFF.

J is TRBJ1-4 and V is TRBV7-9, with D perhaps matching TRBD1 (5 bases). CDR1 and CDR2 (germline): SEHNR, FQNEAQ (reference sequence). V was pared by 4 bases and J by 2 bases, with 11 bases between. The length of the CDR3 is 15 residues. CDR3 coding DNA: TGTGCCAGCAGCTGGGAGGGGACGACTAATGAAAAACTGTTTTTT. Its protein product is CASSWEGTTNEKLFF.

The J gene is TRBJ2-4, the V gene TRBV6-5; D not resolved. The V end lost 2 bases, the J end lost 2 bases, and 13 bases lay between the germline ends. The CDR3 has 16 residues. Germline CDR1 and CDR2: MNHEY and SVGAGI. The CDR3 DNA follows: TGTGCCAGCAGTTACCAGTCAGCCAGCCCCAAAAACATTCAGTACTTC. Its translation is CASSYQSASPKNIQYF.

The J gene is TRBJ2-3, the V gene TRBV5-1, with 8 bases fitting TRBD2. There are 16 residues in the CDR3. CDR1 SGHRS and CDR2 YFSETQ come from the germline V gene. The J segment lost 6 bases and the V segment lost 4 bases, leaving 13 bases of the junction unmatched. The CDR3 region is CASSEVAGPPTDTQYF. The CDR3 region has the DNA TGCGCCAGCAGCGAGGTAGCGGGGCCCCCCACGGATACGCAGTATTTT. Looking up the rest from reference TRBV5-1 and TRBJ2-3 gives the full variable domain: KAGVTQTPRYLIKTRGQQVTLSCSPISGHRSVSWYQQTPGQGLQFLFEYFSETQRNKGNFPGRFSGRQFSNSRSEMNVSTLELGDSALYLCASSEVAGPPTDTQYFGPGTRLTVL.

The chain uses TRBV18 and TRBJ2-2; D is uncertain. The germline gives CDR1 KGHSH, CDR2 LQKENI. Trimming took off 3 bases at V and 5 bases at J, with 19 bases between the two ends. This CDR3 spans 17 amino acids. The CDR3 spells CASSPYDSAGRTGELFF. Here the CDR3 DNA reads TGTGCCAGCTCACCGTACGACTCGGCCGGTAGGACCGGGGAGCTGTTTTTT.

This chain joins TRBV2 and TRBJ2-3; D unclear. CDR3 length: 12 residues. CDR1 is SNHLY, CDR2 FYNNEI, per germline. V dropped 10 bases and J dropped 4 bases, with 12 bases sitting between them. The CDR3 spells CATTSRSDTQYF. Written as DNA, the CDR3 is TGTGCCACGACCAGCAGGTCAGATACGCAGTATTTT.

This rearrangement joins TRBV19 to TRBJ2-5; TRBD2 might be the D (6 bases). This CDR3 spans 14 amino acids. V lost 3 bases and J lost 5, with 13 bases in between. Germline CDR1 LNHDA, CDR2 SQIVND (reference sequence). For the CDR3, the DNA is TGTGCCAGTAGTATCTGGGACTCGCTGGAGACCCAGTACTTC. This encodes CASSIWDSLETQYF.